The present T cell receptor beta chain was sequenced within a study of T cells in Graves' hyperthyroidism and ophthalmopathy. General study points: Most thyroid clonotypes with frequency above 0.001 were detected in blood.

Trimming pared 9 bases from V and 6 bases from J, leaving 21 bases between. CDR3 length: 16 amino acids. Germline CDR1 is SNHLY and CDR2 is FYNNEI. This clonotype came up many times. Its target is unknown. RNA transcripts were the template for amplifying TCR beta CDR3 regions. The TCR CDR3 first-round RT-PCR relied on the HTBI primer set. TCRdb passed the multiplex PCR reads through MiXCR, listing each CDR3 protein once. In the table there are approximately 600,000 distinct CDR3 sequences, 16% of which are singletons. The sequence came from a woman in her 30s with Graves' hyperthyroidism. The chain carries TRBV2 and TRBJ1-6, with D perhaps matching TRBD1 (5 bases). Sequenced input: blood. The CDR3 spells CASDGQFGPRNSPLHF. The CDR3 DNA sequence: TGTGCCAGTGATGGACAATTTGGTCCACGTAATTCACCCCTCCACTTT.